This entry concerns a single T cell receptor beta chain. Germline loops: CDR1 MNHEY, CDR2 SVGAGI. The CDR3 covers 15 residues. TCRdb redid the calling of the PCR reads with MiXCR, one entry per CDR3 protein. The table lists some 16,000 distinct CDR3 sequences, about 50% of them singletons, with roughly 20% in the top ten. This sample is part of a study of tumor-infiltrating lymphocytes in oesophageal squamous cell carcinoma. This sequence joins TRBV6-5 and TRBJ2-4; perhaps TRBD2 as D (6 bases). The DNA end is a closer match to TRBJ2-5, so the J assignment may be wrong. The specimen sequenced was esophageal tumor tissue. This TCR derives from a male donor with esophageal squamous cell carcinoma. The CDR3 DNA reads TGTGCCAGCAGTTACTCCGGGACTCCACAAGAGACCCAGTACTTC. This gives the protein CASSYSGTPQETQYF.